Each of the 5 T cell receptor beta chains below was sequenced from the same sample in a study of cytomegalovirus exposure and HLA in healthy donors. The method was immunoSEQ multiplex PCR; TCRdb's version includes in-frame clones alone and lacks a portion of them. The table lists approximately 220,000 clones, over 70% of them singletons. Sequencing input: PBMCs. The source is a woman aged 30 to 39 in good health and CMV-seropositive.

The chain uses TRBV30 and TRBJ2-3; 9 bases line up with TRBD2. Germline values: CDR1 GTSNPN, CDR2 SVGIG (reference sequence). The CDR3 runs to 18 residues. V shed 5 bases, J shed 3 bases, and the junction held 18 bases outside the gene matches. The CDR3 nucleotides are TGTGCCTGGGGAACCTTAGCGGGAGAAGCCAGATCAACAGATACGCAGTATTTT. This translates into CAWGTLAGEARSTDTQYF. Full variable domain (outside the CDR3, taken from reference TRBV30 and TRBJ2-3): SQTIHQWPATLVQPVGSPLSLECTVEGTSNPNLYWYRQAAGRGLQLLFYSVGIGQISSEVPQNLSASRPQDRQFILSSKKLLLSDSGFYLCAWGTLAGEARSTDTQYFGPGTRLTVL.

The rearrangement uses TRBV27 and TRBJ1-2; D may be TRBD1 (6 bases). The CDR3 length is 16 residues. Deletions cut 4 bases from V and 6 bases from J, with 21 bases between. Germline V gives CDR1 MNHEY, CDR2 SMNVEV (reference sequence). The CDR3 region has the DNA TGTGCCAGCAGTTCGGTGGAGGGGGGAAAGAACAATGGCTACACCTTC. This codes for CASSSVEGGKNNGYTF.

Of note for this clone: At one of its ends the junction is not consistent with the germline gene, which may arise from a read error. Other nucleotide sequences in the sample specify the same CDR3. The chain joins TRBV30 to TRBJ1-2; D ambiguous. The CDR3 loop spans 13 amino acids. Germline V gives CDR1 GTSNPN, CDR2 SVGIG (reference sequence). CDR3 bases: TGTGCCTGGAGACCCGGGTTACCCTATGGTTACACCTTC. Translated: CAWRPGLPYGYTF. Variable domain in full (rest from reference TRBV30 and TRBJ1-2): SQTIHQWPATLVQPVGSPLSLECTVEGTSNPNLYWYRQAAGRGLQLLFYSVGIGQISSEVPQNLSASRPQDRQFILSSKKLLLSDSGFYLCAWRPGLPYGYTFGSGTRLTVV.

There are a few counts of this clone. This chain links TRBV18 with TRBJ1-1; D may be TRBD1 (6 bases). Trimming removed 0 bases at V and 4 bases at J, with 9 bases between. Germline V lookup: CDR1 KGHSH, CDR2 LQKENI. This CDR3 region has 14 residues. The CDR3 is CASSPPAGVTEAFF. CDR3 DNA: TGTGCCAGCTCACCACCCGCAGGGGTCACTGAAGCTTTCTTT.

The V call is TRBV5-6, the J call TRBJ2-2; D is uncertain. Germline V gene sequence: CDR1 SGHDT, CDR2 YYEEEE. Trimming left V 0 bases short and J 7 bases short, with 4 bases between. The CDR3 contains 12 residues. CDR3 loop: CASSLVGGELFF. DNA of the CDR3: TGTGCCAGCAGCTTGGTGGGCGGGGAGCTGTTTTTT.